This passage covers 3 T cell receptor beta chains from one sample sequenced in a study of CD8 T cells in ankylosing spondylitis. In TCRdb, the 5' RACE reads were re-called with MiXCR into one record per CDR3 protein. The sample has 230,000 or so distinct CDR3 sequences; about 20% are singletons. Sequenced: blood, either unsorted or a sorted T cell fraction (not recorded which). The receptors were sampled from a male donor with ankylosing spondylitis or in good health (not recorded which).

V is TRBV5-6 and J is TRBJ2-1; 10 positions match TRBD2. Germline loops: CDR1 SGHDT, CDR2 YYEEEE. CDR3 length equals 17 residues. Germline trimming cut 4 bases from V and 0 bases from J; bases unmatched to any gene: 7. DNA for the CDR3: TGTGCCAGCAGCCTGGGGACTAGCGCGAGCTCCTACAATGAGCAGTTCTTC. Residues: CASSLGTSASSYNEQFF.

This sequence joins TRBV27 and TRBJ2-1, with TRBD2 matching 12 bases. Germline V gene lookup returns CDR1 MNHEY and CDR2 SMNVEV (reference sequence). Germline trimming cut 3 bases from V and 8 bases from J; bases unmatched to any gene: 11. The CDR3 totals 17 residues. CDR3 sequence reads: CASSFRPSGRAWDEQFF. In DNA, the CDR3 is TGTGCCAGCAGTTTTCGGCCTAGCGGGAGGGCCTGGGATGAGCAGTTCTTC.

This clonotype was detected many times. The chain is built from TRBV12-2 and TRBJ2-7. TRBV12-2 is deemed a pseudogene. CDR3 length equals 8 residues. CDR3 sequence: CASRYPYF. CDR3 in DNA: TGTGCAAGTCGCTATCCGTACTTC.